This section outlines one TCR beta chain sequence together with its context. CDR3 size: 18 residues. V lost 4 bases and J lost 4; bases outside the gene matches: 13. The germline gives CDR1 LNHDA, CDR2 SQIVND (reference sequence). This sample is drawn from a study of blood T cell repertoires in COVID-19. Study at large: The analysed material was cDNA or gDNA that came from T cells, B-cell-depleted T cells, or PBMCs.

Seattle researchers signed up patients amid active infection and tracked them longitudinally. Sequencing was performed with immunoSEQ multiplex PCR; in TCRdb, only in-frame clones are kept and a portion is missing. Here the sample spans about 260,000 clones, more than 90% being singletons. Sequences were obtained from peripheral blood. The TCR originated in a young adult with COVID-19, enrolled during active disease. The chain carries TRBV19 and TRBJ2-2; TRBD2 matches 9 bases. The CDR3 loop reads CASSTGLALGGGTGELFF. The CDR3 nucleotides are TGTGCCAGTAGTACGGGACTAGCTCTAGGCGGGGGCACCGGGGAGCTGTTTTTT.